The clone carrying this TCR beta chain was counted only a few times. Germline V gives CDR1 SGHAT, CDR2 FQNNGV. This CDR3 contains 18 residues. Trimming cost V 1 base and J 5 bases; bases outside gene matches: 14. The sample belongs to a study of blood T cell repertoires in COVID-19. At the level of the study: Samples representing acute and convalescent COVID-19 were sourced from the United States, Italy and Spain. Nucleic acid was either cDNA or gDNA, and it came from T cells, B-cell-depleted T cells, or PBMCs.

Method: immunoSEQ multiplex PCR; TCRdb's copy keeps in-frame clones and lacks some. This table holds roughly 230,000 clones, about 85% found once. This receptor was taken from a woman aged 45-60 years who had been exposed to COVID-19. This chain links TRBV11-2 with TRBJ2-1; 7 bases agree with TRBD2. Sequencing input: PBMCs or T cells enriched from blood (not recorded which). The CDR3 protein is CASSLADAGAVGDNEQFF. CDR3 DNA sequence: TGTGCCAGCAGCTTAGCCGACGCGGGAGCGGTGGGGGACAATGAGCAGTTCTTC.